This T cell receptor (beta chain) was obtained from a study of cytomegalovirus exposure and HLA in healthy donors. The study's findings and limits: Clusters of TCRs from the first cohort tended to co-occur in the 110 or so validation repertoires (as a later analysis found). Diagnosis of cytomegalovirus status made by the classifier reportedly showed high specificity and sensitivity. Researchers catalogued some 160 TCR beta chains as cytomegalovirus-associated.

Among the 120 or so subjects of the validation cohort, separate from the 666-subject first cohort, were the donors. Points on this clone: The target antigen is unknown.

Method: immunoSEQ multiplex PCR; TCRdb's copy keeps in-frame clones and lacks some. The repertoire holds a few hundred thousand clones, with around 89% as singletons. The clonotype was recovered from a woman in her late teens or twenties in good health and CMV-seronegative. Sequences were obtained from PBMCs.

CDR3 loop: CASSKSGLALNEQFF. The CDR3 region has the DNA TGTGCCAGCAGTAAAAGTGGACTGGCCCTCAATGAGCAGTTCTTC. The genes are TRBV28 and TRBJ2-1; D might be TRBD2 (5 bases). The CDR3 has 15 residues. The V gene's germline CDR1 is MDHEN and CDR2 SYDVKM. The germline V and J ends were trimmed by 5 bases and 6 bases, with 17 bases remaining between them.